These 15 T cell receptor beta chains were all obtained from the same sample, sequenced in a study of T cells in tuberculosis. Repertoires were generated with immunoSEQ multiplex PCR, while TCRdb's copy carries only in-frame clones and drops some. The sample yields under 40,000 clones, roughly 94% seen once. Sequencing was performed on PBMCs. Receptors originate from a donor between 10 and 35 years old with latent tuberculosis or without tuberculosis infection.

V and J are TRBV30 and TRBJ1-5; D remains unclear. CDR1 and CDR2 (germline): GTSNPN, SVGIG (reference sequence). CDR3 size: 15 residues. V dropped 0 bases and J dropped 7 bases, with 16 bases sitting between them. Here the CDR3 reads CAWSVLPGARQPQHF. In nucleotides, the CDR3 is TGTGCCTGGAGTGTACTTCCGGGTGCGAGACAGCCCCAGCATTTT.

CDR3 nucleotide sequence: TGCGCCAGCAGTCATTCAACCCAGCGACAGGCTTCTGGAAACACCATATATTTT. This sequence encodes CASSHSTQRQASGNTIYF. The chain recombines TRBV23-1 with TRBJ1-3; weak D call: TRBD1 (6 bases). TRBV23-1 is treated as an ORF (open reading frame) with a function not yet certain. The CDR3 is made up of 18 amino acids. Trimming removed 3 bases from V and 1 base from J, with 19 bases in between.

The chain joins TRBV11-2 to TRBJ2-7; 7 bases line up with TRBD1. The junction had 13 bases not matched to a gene; V was cut back by 5 bases and J by 3 bases. The CDR3 loop spans 16 amino acids. Germline CDR1 SGHAT, CDR2 FQNNGV. CDR3 nucleotide sequence: TGTGCCAGCAGCCAAGCAGAGACAGGGAGAAACTACGAGCAGTACTTC. This encodes CASSQAETGRNYEQYF.

This sequence joins TRBV5-6 and TRBJ1-3; 9 nucleotides align to TRBD1. V lost 3 bases to trimming and J lost 5 bases; unmatched junction nucleotides: 6. The CDR3 covers 15 residues. Germline CDR1 is SGHDT and CDR2 is YYEEEE. CDR3: CASSSTGGRRNTIYF. CDR3 bases: TGTGCCAGCAGCTCGACAGGGGGAAGAAGAAACACCATATATTTT.

The rearrangement joins TRBV11-2 to TRBJ2-7, with 8 bases that match TRBD1. CDR1 and CDR2 (germline): SGHAT, FQNNGV. J gave up 7 bases and V 5 bases, and 7 bases lay outside the gene matches. The length of the CDR3 is 13 residues. The CDR3 region is CASSPWTGSEQYF. In DNA form, the CDR3 reads TGTGCCAGCAGCCCTTGGACAGGGAGTGAGCAGTACTTC.

This clone was counted a single time. The chain has TRBV9 and TRBJ1-2; D remains ambiguous. CDR1 and CDR2 from the germline V gene are SGDLS and YYNGEE. V lost 1 base, J lost 2 bases, and 15 bases lay in between. This CDR3 has 16 amino acids. The CDR3 loop is CASSVTASIPNYGYTF. Here the CDR3 DNA reads TGTGCCAGCAGCGTAACAGCTTCAATCCCAAACTATGGCTACACCTTC.

The chain couples TRBV9 to TRBJ2-7; the match to TRBD2 covers 14 bases. After removal of 3 bases from V and 4 bases from J, the junction contained 3 bases not matched to a gene. This CDR3 is 15 amino acids long. Per the germline V gene, CDR1 is SGDLS and CDR2 is YYNGEE. DNA for the CDR3: TGTGCCAGCAGCGGGGGACTAGCGGGAGAGTACGAGCAGTACTTC. This translates into CASSGGLAGEYEQYF.

J is TRBJ2-4 and V is TRBV18; TRBD1 matches 8 bases. The CDR3 consists of 14 residues. V shed 8 bases, J shed 3 bases, and the junction held 6 bases outside the gene matches. Germline assignment: CDR1 KGHSH and CDR2 LQKENI. The CDR3 DNA is TGTGCCAGCCTTAGTGGGACAGGCAAAAACATTCAGTACTTC. Its translation is CASLSGTGKNIQYF.

The V call is TRBV9, the J call TRBJ1-2; D may be TRBD1 (6 bases). The V gene's germline CDR1 is SGDLS and CDR2 YYNGEE. The V and J ends lost 4 bases and 0 bases respectively, with 16 bases between them. The CDR3 spans 16 residues. The CDR3 DNA reads as TGTGCCAGCAGCCTGAGACAGGACTCAGCTAACTATGGCTACACCTTC. Protein: CASSLRQDSANYGYTF. Drawing the rest from reference TRBV9 and TRBJ1-2, the complete variable domain is DSGVTQTPKHLITATGQRVTLRCSPRSGDLSVYWYQQSLDQGLQFLIQYYNGEERAKGNILERFSAQQFPDLHSELNLSSLELGDSALYFCASSLRQDSANYGYTFGSGTRLTVV.

The J gene is TRBJ1-2, the V gene TRBV28; 9 nucleotides agree with TRBD1. CDR3 length equals 14 residues. V lost 8 bases, J lost 3 bases, and 7 bases stayed unmatched. CDR1 and CDR2 (germline): MDHEN, SYDVKM. The CDR3 coding sequence is TGTGCCAGCGGGTCCGACAGGGGGGACTATGGCTACACCTTC. Amino acid sequence: CASGSDRGDYGYTF.

J is TRBJ2-7 and V is TRBV6-5, with D perhaps matching TRBD2 (5 bases). V was trimmed by 5 bases and J by 1 base, leaving 9 bases between them. This CDR3 is 13 amino acids long. Germline V gives CDR1 MNHEY, CDR2 SVGAGI. The CDR3 DNA reads TGTGCCAGCAGTCCAGCGGATTCCTACGAGCAGTACTTC. Protein product: CASSPADSYEQYF.

The chain has TRBV5-4 and TRBJ2-1, with 13 bases that match TRBD2. V gave up 4 bases and J gave up 9 bases; unmatched junction bases: 7. The CDR3 spans 15 residues. CDR1 and CDR2 from the germline V gene are SGHNT and YYREEE (reference sequence). CDR3 coding DNA: TGTGCCAGCAGCATCGGACTAGCGGGAGTTAGTGAGCAGTTCTTC. Translated: CASSIGLAGVSEQFF.

This chain uses TRBV4-2 with TRBJ1-4, with 9 bases fitting TRBD1. The CDR3 extends over 14 amino acids. Trimming at V came to 0 bases and at J to 13 bases, leaving 6 bases not matched to a gene. Germline assignment: CDR1 LGHNA and CDR2 YNFKEQ. CDR3 nucleotides: TGTGCCAGCAGCCAAGATAAGGACAGGGGAAGACTGTTTTTT. This encodes CASSQDKDRGRLFF.

The chain uses TRBV7-9 and TRBJ1-2; no reliable D call. The ends were cut back, 1 base at V and 5 bases at J, with 14 bases in the middle. Germline lookup yields CDR1 SEHNR and CDR2 FQNEAQ (reference sequence). The CDR3 sequence is 15 residues long. The CDR3: CASSLGRLTGYGYTF. The CDR3 DNA follows: TGTGCCAGCAGCTTAGGGAGGCTGACGGGGTATGGCTACACCTTC.

The chain has TRBV5-1 and TRBJ2-3; no clear D. The CDR3 totals 15 residues. The ends were cut back, 4 bases at V and 0 bases at J, with 12 bases in the middle. Germline V gene sequence: CDR1 SGHRS, CDR2 YFSETQ. CDR3 region: CASSPGSTSTDTQYF. In DNA form, the CDR3 reads TGCGCCAGCAGCCCCGGGTCCACAAGCACAGATACGCAGTATTTT.